This T cell receptor (beta chain) was identified during a study of T cells in Graves' hyperthyroidism and ophthalmopathy. Study-wide points: Most clonotypes expanded in the thyroid (above 0.001) were also present in blood. For ophthalmopathy, model prediction preceded onset by a median roughly 6.3 months. From stable hyperthyroidism, ophthalmopathy was separated by a 13 V-J model.

A remark on this clonotype: The antigen is undetermined.

Germline V gives CDR1 LNHDA, CDR2 SQIVND (reference sequence). There are 19 residues in the CDR3. The V segment lost 7 bases and the J segment 0 bases; nucleotides outside the gene matches: 15. Clinical symptoms, serum thyroxine and TRAb, thyroid ultrasound and orbital computed tomography were used for the diagnoses. The TCR beta CDR3 regions underwent amplification using RNA transcripts as the source. The HTBI primer set was used in a first-round RT-PCR of the TCR CDR3. A single record per CDR3 protein comes from TCRdb applying MiXCR to the multiplex PCR reads. The sample shows a few hundred thousand distinct CDR3 sequences, about 46% of them seen only once.

This TCR came from an adult woman with Graves' disease, either hyperthyroidism or ophthalmopathy (not recorded which). What was sequenced was peripheral blood or thyroid tissue (not recorded which). The J gene is TRBJ1-5, the V gene TRBV19; 10 bases map to TRBD1. This chain's CDR3 is CASTFSPGTGANSNQPQHF. The CDR3 DNA sequence: TGTGCCAGTACCTTTTCCCCCGGGACAGGGGCCAATAGCAATCAGCCCCAGCATTTT. Variable domain in full (rest from reference TRBV19 and TRBJ1-5): DGGITQSPKYLFRKEGQNVTLSCEQNLNHDAMYWYRQDPGQGLRLIYYSQIVNDFQKGDIAEGYSVSREKKESFPLTVTSAQKNPTAFYLCASTFSPGTGANSNQPQHFGDGTRLSIL.